This T cell receptor beta chain is from a study of CD8+CD57+ T cells in acquired aplastic anemia listed by TCRdb under 2018. Broadly, across the study: On average, sorted CD4+ and CD8+ cells yielded 3.2 ug of extracted DNA, with a range of about 0.17 to 27.4 ug. A CD8+CD57+ expansion meant a frequency higher than the mean frequency seen in healthy subjects. Broader findings and caveats from the paper: No significant difference in CD8+ Simpson's diversity was found between patients and healthy controls (P=0.060). About 30 CD8+ CDR3 sequences were found to be shared between patients and controls, but these sequences appeared to be highly expressed in patients and within the immunodominant clones of the patients.

Profiling of TCR beta VDJ combinations and CDR3 sequences used genomic DNA as the template. TCR repertoire sequencing was run on an Illumina HiSeq 2000. Processing in the source paper ran as follows. TRBV/TRBJ rearrangement plots, CDR3 size and DJ length profiles, and Simpson's diversity index were used to assess repertoires. The most abundant DNA sequence in the deep sequencing data was defined as the immunodominant clone. CDR3 amino acid sequences were checked for sharing across subjects and were also compared against the VDJdb database and published repertoires. TCRdb trimmed the raw reads at Q25, called clones with MiXCR and kept productive beta chains. One record per CDR3 amino acid sequence lists the most common genes and DNA. The V and J calls come from TCRdb's annotation, not from the publication. Across this sample there are about 150,000 distinct CDR3 sequences, with approximately 52% seen only once. Approximately 12% of the sample is held by the ten biggest clonotypes.

From a lookup of the germline V gene (reference sequence), CDR1 and CDR2 are SSHAT and FNYEAQ. The CDR3 runs 15 amino acids, cysteine and phenylalanine included. The retained sequence is limited to the CDR3, 45 bases, with the frame set at the first base. Expansion of CD8+CD57+ cells had been shown by flow cytometry in the patients chosen for sequencing. Severe acquired aplastic anemia was diagnosed in all patients according to International Study of Aplastic Anemia and Agranulocytosis and Camitta criteria. No therapy had been received by the patients at the time of blood sampling. The study deep-sequenced TCR repertoires of sorted CD4+ and CD8+ blood T cells from severe aplastic anemia patients and healthy subjects. Patients were enrolled in the USA under clinicaltrials.gov protocols 00001620, 01623167, 00001397, 00071045, 00081523 and 00961064. Ficoll-Paque density gradient centrifugation was used to isolate peripheral blood mononuclear cells. Before DNA extraction, CD4+ and CD8+ T cells were sorted with FACS or magnetic beads.

This clonotype appeared many times. It lacks a known antigen. The junction shows a germline mismatch at one end, possibly a read error. The V and J genes are TRBV7-7 and TRBJ2-1; the D gene is perhaps TRBD2, from 6 matching bases. This sequence was found in a human donor with aplastic anemia. The sample consisted of sorted CD4+, CD8+, or CD8+CD57+ T cells (not recorded which) from PBMCs. The DNA reads as follows: TGTGCTAGCAGCTTACGGCGGGACGGGTGGAATGAGCAGTTCTTC. This sequence encodes CASSLRRDGWNEQFF.